The clone carrying this T cell receptor (beta chain) was seen repeatedly, ten times or more. Its specificity is not known. The data were taken from a study of T cells in Graves' hyperthyroidism and ophthalmopathy. Study results and caveats: Ophthalmopathy and stable hyperthyroidism were separated by a 13 V-J model.

PBMCs came from about 10 ml fresh peripheral blood. Germline values: CDR1 KGHSH, CDR2 LQKENI. V trimming: 3 bases; J trimming: 3 bases; junction bases outside the gene matches: 4. The CDR3 is 15 residues long. The source material, RNA transcripts, was used to amplify TCR beta CDR3 regions. HTBI primers drove first-round RT-PCR of the TCR CDR3. MiXCR, run by TCRdb on the multiplex PCR reads, gives a single entry per CDR3 protein. The sample carries about 590,000 distinct CDR3 sequences, approximately 15% recorded once. Source material: blood. The rearrangement links TRBV18 to TRBJ2-7; 11 bases line up with TRBD2. The sequence was obtained from a woman between 18 and 29 years old with Graves' ophthalmopathy. Here the CDR3 DNA reads TGTGCCAGCTCACCGACTAGCGGGAAGCGCTACGAGCAGTACTTC. Its protein is CASSPTSGKRYEQYF.